The clone carrying this TCR beta chain was recorded at least ten times. Its target is not known. This entry belongs to a study of T cell repertoires in cytomegalovirus infection. For the study at large: It was the public TCR beta signatures that indicated both CMV infection and matching HLA type. Study-level findings and limits: HLA-C-restricted CMV clonotypes gave the most frequent clonotype in two of eight donors. CMV carriers having the relevant HLA were flagged by cumulative public TCR beta family frequency.

Germline values: CDR1 SGHTA, CDR2 FQGTGA. The CDR3 is made up of 12 amino acids. Trimming shortened V by 5 bases and J by 5 bases, and 9 bases separated the two germline ends. TCRdb passed the reads through MiXCR, listing each CDR3 protein once. The sample shows some 150,000 distinct CDR3 sequences, about 6.3% of them seen only once. The origin of this receptor is a human donor in good health (CMV status not recorded). Some clones in this sample may be carry-over from other donors' samples. Input material: PBMCs. The chain carries TRBV7-3 and TRBJ1-1, with D possibly matching TRBD1 (5 bases). The CDR3 loop is CASSEEGTEAFF. CDR3 DNA: TGTGCCAGCAGCGAGGAGGGGACTGAAGCTTTCTTT. The variable domain in full, with the rest retrieved from reference TRBV7-3 and TRBJ1-1, is GAGVSQTPSNKVTEKGKYVELRCDPISGHTALYWYRQSLGQGPEFLIYFQGTGAADDSGLPNDRFFAVRPEGSVSTLKIQRTERGDSAVYLCASSEEGTEAFFGQGTRLTVV.